The source of this T cell receptor beta chain is a study of blood T cell repertoires in COVID-19. Study-wide context: The analysed material was cDNA or gDNA that came from T cells, B-cell-depleted T cells, or PBMCs.

Participants spanned ages about 18 to 90 years and resided in 20 to 25 US areas. Clinical history as reported by participants underpinned cohort assignment. V lost 4 bases and J lost 1; bases outside the gene matches: 10. Looked up from germline, CDR1 is SGHNT and CDR2 is YYREEE (reference sequence). The CDR3 runs 16 residues. The authors' processing: Amplification of reference gene primers was used by the study to estimate nucleated cell counts. The protocol was immunoSEQ multiplex PCR, while the TCRdb copy is restricted to in-frame clones and leaves out a portion. V and J calls plus clone size are reproduced from that table; the DNA served to infer D and trimming. The data contain some 300,000 clones, around 90% of them singletons.

This TCR was recovered from a woman aged 35 to 49 who had recovered from COVID-19. The chain carries TRBV5-4 and TRBJ1-1, with 7 bases fitting TRBD1. The material sequenced was PBMCs or T cells enriched from blood (not recorded which). Here the CDR3 DNA reads TGTGCCAGCAGCGACGGAAAGGGGGCAACGAACACTGAAGCTTTCTTT. This sequence encodes CASSDGKGATNTEAFF.